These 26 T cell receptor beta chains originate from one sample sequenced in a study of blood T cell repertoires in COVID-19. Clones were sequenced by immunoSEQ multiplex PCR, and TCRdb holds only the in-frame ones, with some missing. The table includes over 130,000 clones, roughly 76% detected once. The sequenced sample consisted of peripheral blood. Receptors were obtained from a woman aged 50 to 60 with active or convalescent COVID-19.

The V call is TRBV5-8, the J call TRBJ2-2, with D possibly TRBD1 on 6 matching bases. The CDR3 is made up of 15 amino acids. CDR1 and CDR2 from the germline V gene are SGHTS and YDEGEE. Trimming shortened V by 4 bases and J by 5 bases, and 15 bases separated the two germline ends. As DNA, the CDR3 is TGTGCCAGCAGCCTCCGGGGCCAGGGGACCGGGGAGCTGTTTTTT. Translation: CASSLRGQGTGELFF.

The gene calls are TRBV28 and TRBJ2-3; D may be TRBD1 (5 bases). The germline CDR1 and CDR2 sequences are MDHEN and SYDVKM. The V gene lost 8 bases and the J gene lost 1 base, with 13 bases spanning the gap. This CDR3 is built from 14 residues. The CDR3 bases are TGTGCCAGCCTAACGGTAGGGGGCACAGATACGCAGTATTTT. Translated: CASLTVGGTDTQYF.

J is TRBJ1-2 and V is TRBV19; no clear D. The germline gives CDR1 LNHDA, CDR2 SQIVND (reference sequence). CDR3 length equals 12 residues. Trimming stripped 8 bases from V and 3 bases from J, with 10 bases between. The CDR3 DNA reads TGTGCCAGTGGGTTTCGGGACTATGGCTACACCTTC. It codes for CASGFRDYGYTF.

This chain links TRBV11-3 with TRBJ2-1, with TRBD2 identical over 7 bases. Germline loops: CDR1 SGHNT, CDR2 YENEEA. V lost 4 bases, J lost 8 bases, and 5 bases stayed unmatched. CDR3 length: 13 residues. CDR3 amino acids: CASSSEGGYEQFF. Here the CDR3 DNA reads TGTGCCAGCAGCTCGGAGGGAGGGTATGAGCAGTTCTTC.

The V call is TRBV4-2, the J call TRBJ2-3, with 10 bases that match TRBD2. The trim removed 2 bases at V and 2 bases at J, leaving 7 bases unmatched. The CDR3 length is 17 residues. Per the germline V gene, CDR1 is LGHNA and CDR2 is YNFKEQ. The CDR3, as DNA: TGTGCCAGCAGCCAAAATCTAGCGGGGGCCCTCACAGATACGCAGTATTTT. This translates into CASSQNLAGALTDTQYF.

This chain's CDR3 is CAWSSRTGEYGYTF. The CDR3 DNA reads as TGTGCCTGGAGTTCCAGGACAGGGGAGTATGGCTACACCTTC. The chain links TRBV30 to TRBJ1-2, with 9 bases fitting TRBD1. Germline V CDR1 and CDR2: GTSNPN, SVGIG (reference sequence). V gave up 2 bases and J gave up 5 bases; unmatched junction bases: 6. The CDR3 totals 14 residues.

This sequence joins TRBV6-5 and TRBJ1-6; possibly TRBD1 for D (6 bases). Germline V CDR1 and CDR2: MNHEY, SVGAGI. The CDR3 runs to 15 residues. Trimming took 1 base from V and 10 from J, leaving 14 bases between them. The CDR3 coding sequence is TGTGCCAGCAGTTACTTTTTACAGGGACAATCACCCCTCCACTTT. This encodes CASSYFLQGQSPLHF.

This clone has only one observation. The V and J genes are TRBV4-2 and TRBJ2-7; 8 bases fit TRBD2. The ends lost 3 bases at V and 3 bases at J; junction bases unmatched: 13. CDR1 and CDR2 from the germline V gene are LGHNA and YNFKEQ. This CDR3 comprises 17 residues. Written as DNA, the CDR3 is TGTGCCAGCAGCCACACGATGGGGGCAGGGACTAGCTACGAGCAGTACTTC. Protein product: CASSHTMGAGTSYEQYF.

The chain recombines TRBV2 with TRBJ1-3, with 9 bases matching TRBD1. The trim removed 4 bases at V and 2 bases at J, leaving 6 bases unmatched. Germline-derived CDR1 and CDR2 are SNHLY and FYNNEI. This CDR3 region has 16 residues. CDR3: CASSGGGTGTGNTIYF. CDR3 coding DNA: TGTGCCAGCAGTGGTGGTGGGACAGGGACTGGAAACACCATATATTTT.

CDR3 sequence: CASSTQRGGLSDTQYF. The CDR3 DNA sequence: TGTGCCAGCAGCACCCAGCGGGGGGGCCTCTCAGATACGCAGTATTTT. The chain employs TRBV7-9 and TRBJ2-3; TRBD2 agrees at 10 bases. Germline CDR1 SEHNR, CDR2 FQNEAQ (reference sequence). Trimming cost V 5 bases and J 4 bases; bases outside gene matches: 9. The CDR3 is 16 residues long.

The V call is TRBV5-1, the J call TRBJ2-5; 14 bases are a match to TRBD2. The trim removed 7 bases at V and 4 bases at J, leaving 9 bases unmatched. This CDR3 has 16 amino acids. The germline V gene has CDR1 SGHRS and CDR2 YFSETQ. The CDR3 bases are TGCGCCAGCTCTGGACTAGCGGGGGGTACGGGAGAGACCCAGTACTTC. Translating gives CASSGLAGGTGETQYF.

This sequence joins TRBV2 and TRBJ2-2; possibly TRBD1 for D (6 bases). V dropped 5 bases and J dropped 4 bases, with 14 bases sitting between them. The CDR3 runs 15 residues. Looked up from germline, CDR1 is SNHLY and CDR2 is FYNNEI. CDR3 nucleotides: TGTGCCAGCAGTCTTGAACCCAGGGGCACCGGGGAGCTGTTTTTT. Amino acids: CASSLEPRGTGELFF.

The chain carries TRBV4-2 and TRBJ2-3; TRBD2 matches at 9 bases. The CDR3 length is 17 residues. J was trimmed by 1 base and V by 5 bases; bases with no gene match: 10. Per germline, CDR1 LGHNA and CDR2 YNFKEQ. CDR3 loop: CASSTRSSGDGTDTQYF. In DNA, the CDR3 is TGTGCCAGCAGCACCCGGTCTAGCGGGGATGGCACAGATACGCAGTATTTT.

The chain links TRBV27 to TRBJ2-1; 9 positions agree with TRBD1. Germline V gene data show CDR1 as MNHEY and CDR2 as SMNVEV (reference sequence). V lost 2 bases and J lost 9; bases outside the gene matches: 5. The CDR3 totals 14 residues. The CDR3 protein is CASSLRDREVEQFF. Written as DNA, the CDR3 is TGTGCCAGCAGTTTACGGGACAGGGAGGTTGAGCAGTTCTTC.

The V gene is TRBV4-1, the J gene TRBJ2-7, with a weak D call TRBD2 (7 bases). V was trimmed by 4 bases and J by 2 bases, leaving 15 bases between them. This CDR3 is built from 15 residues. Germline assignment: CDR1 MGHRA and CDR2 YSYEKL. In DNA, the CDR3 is TGCGCCAGCAGCCGGGAGGGACCAGGGGCCTACGAGCAGTACTTC. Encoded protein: CASSREGPGAYEQYF.

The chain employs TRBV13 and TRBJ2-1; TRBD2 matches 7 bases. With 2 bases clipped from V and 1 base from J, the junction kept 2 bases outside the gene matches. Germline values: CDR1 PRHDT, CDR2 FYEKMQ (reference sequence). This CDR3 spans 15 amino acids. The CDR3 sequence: CASSLWTRSYNEQFF. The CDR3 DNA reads TGTGCCAGCAGCTTATGGACTAGATCCTACAATGAGCAGTTCTTC.

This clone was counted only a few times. The CDR3 spells CASSQGALSYNSPLHF. The CDR3 nucleotides read TGCGCCAGCAGCCAAGGGGCTCTCTCCTATAATTCACCCCTCCACTTT. The chain is built from TRBV4-3 and TRBJ1-6; D remains ambiguous. Germline-derived CDR1 and CDR2 are LGHNA and YSLEER. Trimming cost V 1 base and J 0 bases, with 7 bases left between them. The CDR3 is 16 amino acids.

The CDR3 region has the DNA TGTGCCACCAGTGATTTTCAGCGGGGGCGTGAGCAGTTCTTC. Protein: CATSDFQRGREQFF. This chain uses TRBV24-1 with TRBJ2-1, with 8 nucleotides matching TRBD2. Germline assignment: CDR1 KGHDR and CDR2 SFDVKD. J was trimmed by 9 bases and V by 1 base; bases with no gene match: 4. The CDR3 extends over 14 amino acids.

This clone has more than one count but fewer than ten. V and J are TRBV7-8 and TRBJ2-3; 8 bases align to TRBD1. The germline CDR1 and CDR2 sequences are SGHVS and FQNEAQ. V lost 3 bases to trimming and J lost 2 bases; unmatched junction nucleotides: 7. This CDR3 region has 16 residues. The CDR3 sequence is CASSFRQGPVTDTQYF. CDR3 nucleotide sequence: TGTGCCAGCAGCTTCCGACAGGGGCCCGTCACAGATACGCAGTATTTT.

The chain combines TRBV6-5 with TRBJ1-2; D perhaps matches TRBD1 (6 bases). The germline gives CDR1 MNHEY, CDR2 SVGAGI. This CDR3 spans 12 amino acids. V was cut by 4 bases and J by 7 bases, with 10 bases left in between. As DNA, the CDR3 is TGTGCCAGCAGTTGGGTACAGGGTGGCTACACCTTC. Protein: CASSWVQGGYTF.

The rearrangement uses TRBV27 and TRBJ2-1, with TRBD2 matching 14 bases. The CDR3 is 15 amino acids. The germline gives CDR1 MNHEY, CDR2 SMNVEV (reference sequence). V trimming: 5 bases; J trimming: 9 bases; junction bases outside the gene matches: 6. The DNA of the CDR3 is TGTGCCAGCAGTCCTCGGACTAGCGGGAGGAGTGAGCAGTTCTTC. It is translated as CASSPRTSGRSEQFF.

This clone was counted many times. CDR3 coding DNA: TGCGCCAGCAGCATTGGGACAGGGGAAGACGAGCAGTACTTC. Its protein is CASSIGTGEDEQYF. This rearrangement joins TRBV5-1 to TRBJ2-7; 10 bases are shared with TRBD1. Germline V CDR1 and CDR2: SGHRS, YFSETQ. Trimming at V came to 4 bases and at J to 5 bases, leaving 6 bases not matched to a gene. The CDR3 sequence is 14 residues long.

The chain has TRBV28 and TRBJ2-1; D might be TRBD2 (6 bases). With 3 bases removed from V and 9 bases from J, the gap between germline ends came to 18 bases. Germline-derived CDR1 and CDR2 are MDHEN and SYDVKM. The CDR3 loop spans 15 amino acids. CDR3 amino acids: CASSFFLGRGSEQFF. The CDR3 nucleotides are TGTGCCAGCAGTTTTTTTTTGGGACGGGGGAGTGAGCAGTTCTTC.

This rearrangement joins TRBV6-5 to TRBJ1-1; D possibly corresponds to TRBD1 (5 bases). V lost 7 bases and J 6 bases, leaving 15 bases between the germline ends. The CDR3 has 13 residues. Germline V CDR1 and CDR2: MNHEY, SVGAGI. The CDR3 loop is CASTAKGWAEAFF. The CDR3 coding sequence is TGTGCCAGCACCGCAAAGGGGTGGGCTGAAGCTTTCTTT.

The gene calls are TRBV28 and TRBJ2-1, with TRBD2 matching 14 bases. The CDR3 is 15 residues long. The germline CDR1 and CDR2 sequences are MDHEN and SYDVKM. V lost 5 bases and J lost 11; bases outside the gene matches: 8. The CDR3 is CASSPGTSGGRQQFF. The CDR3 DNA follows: TGTGCCAGCAGTCCCGGGACTAGCGGGGGACGACAGCAGTTCTTC.

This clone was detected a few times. DNA for the CDR3: TGTGCCAGCAGCTTTGCAGGGGTGAACACTGAAGCTTTCTTT. Amino acids: CASSFAGVNTEAFF. The V call is TRBV5-5, the J call TRBJ1-1, with D possibly TRBD1 on 6 matching bases. There are 14 residues in the CDR3. Trimming removed 2 bases at V and 0 bases at J, with 8 bases between. CDR1 SGHKS and CDR2 YYEKEE come from the germline V gene (reference sequence).